These 14 T cell receptor beta chains originate from one sample sequenced in a study of PD-1 blockade in classical Hodgkin lymphoma. The protocol was immunoSEQ multiplex PCR, while the TCRdb copy is restricted to in-frame clones and leaves out a portion. The data show tens of thousands of clones, with more than 80% seen just once and 15% to 20% held by the top ten. Time point meaning: cycle 4 day 1 (C4D1), after 6 weeks of nivolumab. Relapse was seen in all patients after autologous stem cell transplantation, and brentuximab vedotin exposure was variable. This specimen consisted of peripheral blood mononuclear cells (PBMCs), obtained before the fourth cycle of nivolumab. The source of these receptors is a human donor with classical Hodgkin lymphoma.

The chain joins TRBV27 to TRBJ2-7; D ambiguous. V lost 7 bases and J lost 3, with 7 bases in between. Looked up from germline, CDR1 is MNHEY and CDR2 is SMNVEV (reference sequence). The CDR3 consists of 11 residues. The CDR3 protein is CASKRNYEQYF. The CDR3 DNA follows: TGTGCCAGCAAACGGAACTACGAGCAGTACTTC.

A few counts support this clone. This chain uses TRBV7-8 with TRBJ2-7; maybe TRBD1 (5 bases). In germline, CDR1 is SGHVS, CDR2 FQNEAQ. The CDR3 contains 13 residues. Trimming stripped 5 bases from V and 7 bases from J, with 15 bases between. CDR3 coding DNA: TGTGCCAGCAGCCTATACCAGGGTTGGGAGCAGTACTTC. Its protein product is CASSLYQGWEQYF.

The chain carries TRBV5-5 and TRBJ1-2, with TRBD1 identical over 8 bases. Germline CDR1 and CDR2: SGHKS and YYEKEE (reference sequence). The CDR3 has 15 residues. Germline trimming cut 1 base from V and 8 bases from J; bases unmatched to any gene: 10. CDR3 region: CASSLPSGQEEGYTF. The CDR3 DNA is TGTGCCAGCAGCTTGCCCTCGGGACAGGAGGAAGGCTACACCTTC. Full variable domain (outside the CDR3, taken from reference TRBV5-5 and TRBJ1-2): DAGVTQSPTHLIKTRGQQVTLRCSPISGHKSVSWYQQVLGQGPQFIFQYYEKEERGRGNFPDRFSARQFPNYSSELNVNALLLGDSALYLCASSLPSGQEEGYTFGSGTRLTVV.

V is TRBV5-1 and J is TRBJ1-2, with D possibly matching TRBD1 (6 bases). The CDR3 totals 14 residues. CDR1 SGHRS and CDR2 YFSETQ come from the germline V gene. Trimming took off 4 bases at V and 5 bases at J, with 15 bases between the two ends. The CDR3 coding sequence is TGCGCCAGCAGCCCTGGACAGCTGGGGTATGGCTACACCTTC. Amino acids: CASSPGQLGYGYTF.

On this clone itself: The sample carries other DNA sequences with the same CDR3. V usage is TRBV6-1 and J usage is TRBJ2-1; D unresolved. With 6 bases removed from V and 5 bases from J, the gap between germline ends came to 5 bases. The CDR3 consists of 11 residues. From germline, CDR1 is MNHNS and CDR2 SASEGT. The CDR3 DNA reads as TGTGCCAGCAGCCCGAACAATGAGCAGTTCTTC. Protein: CASSPNNEQFF.

The V and J genes are TRBV5-4 and TRBJ1-1; D possibly corresponds to TRBD1 (6 bases). V lost 3 bases and J lost 3, with 18 bases in between. Germline loops: CDR1 SGHNT, CDR2 YYREEE (reference sequence). This CDR3 contains 16 residues. CDR3 DNA: TGTGCCAGCAGCTCCAACCCGACAGGACCTCACACTGAAGCTTTCTTT. It specifies CASSSNPTGPHTEAFF.

The chain combines TRBV9 with TRBJ2-1; tentatively, D is TRBD1 or TRBD2 (5 bases each). The CDR3 spans 14 residues. The V gene's germline CDR1 is SGDLS and CDR2 YYNGEE. V lost 4 bases, J lost 12 bases, and 20 bases lay in between. CDR3 region: CASSPSGQGLSQFF. CDR3 DNA sequence: TGTGCCAGCAGCCCCAGCGGTCAGGGCCTCTCGCAGTTCTTC.

This clone appeared a single time. The chain uses TRBV2 and TRBJ2-3; perhaps TRBD2 as D (5 bases). CDR1 and CDR2 (germline): SNHLY, FYNNEI. V dropped 3 bases and J dropped 2 bases, with 15 bases sitting between them. The CDR3 is 16 residues long. CDR3 protein: CASSEAPALVTDTQYF. The CDR3 DNA reads as TGTGCCAGCAGTGAGGCCCCAGCACTAGTCACAGATACGCAGTATTTT.

The rearrangement joins TRBV7-9 to TRBJ2-7; weak D call: TRBD2 (5 bases). The CDR3 has 13 residues. Trimming removed 3 bases from V and 5 bases from J, with 11 bases in between. In germline, CDR1 is SEHNR, CDR2 FQNEAQ (reference sequence). The CDR3 DNA is TGTGCCAGCAGCTTCTCAGTGAGGGACGAGCAGTACTTC. Translating gives CASSFSVRDEQYF.

This clone appeared a few times. This chain connects TRBV13 to TRBJ2-2; D is perhaps TRBD1 (5 bases). The CDR3 is 17 amino acids. CDR1 is PRHDT, CDR2 FYEKMQ, per germline (reference sequence). Trimming removed 7 bases at V and 3 bases at J, with 21 bases between. Here the CDR3 reads CASTDSLQGKHTGELFF. The DNA for the CDR3 is TGTGCCAGCACCGATAGTCTCCAGGGAAAGCACACCGGGGAGCTGTTTTTT.

This chain connects TRBV28 to TRBJ2-1, with TRBD2 as a possible D gene (6 bases). This CDR3 spans 16 amino acids. CDR1 is MDHEN and CDR2 is SYDVKM in the germline V gene. V dropped 5 bases and J dropped 3 bases, with 17 bases sitting between them. The CDR3 reads CASSVLRGGNYNEQFF. The CDR3 nucleotides are TGTGCCAGCAGTGTCCTCCGAGGAGGGAACTACAATGAGCAGTTCTTC.

This clone appeared a single time. V and J are TRBV5-4 and TRBJ2-1; 7 positions match TRBD2. CDR1 and CDR2 from the germline V gene are SGHNT and YYREEE (reference sequence). The CDR3 length is 16 residues. Trimming cost V 0 bases and J 7 bases; bases outside gene matches: 10. The CDR3 reads CASSLVWAGRGNEQFF. DNA for the CDR3: TGTGCCAGCAGCTTGGTGTGGGCGGGGCGGGGGAATGAGCAGTTCTTC.

The rearrangement uses TRBV18 and TRBJ1-5, with D tentatively TRBD1 (6 bases). The CDR3 is made up of 15 amino acids. The V end was cut by 4 bases, the J end by 3 bases, with 13 bases between. The germline CDR1 and CDR2 sequences are KGHSH and LQKENI. The CDR3 nucleotides read TGTGCCAGCTCACAAGACCAGGGGTACAATCAGCCCCAGCATTTT. Protein product: CASSQDQGYNQPQHF.

Comments on this clone: Other DNA sequences in the sample encode the same CDR3. V gene TRBV19 combines with J gene TRBJ1-5; D unresolved. Trimming pared 3 bases from V and 2 bases from J, leaving 11 bases between. The CDR3 is 15 amino acids. Looked up from germline, CDR1 is LNHDA and CDR2 is SQIVND (reference sequence). CDR3 region: CASSILGVGNQPQHF. In DNA form, the CDR3 reads TGTGCCAGTAGTATTTTGGGAGTTGGCAATCAGCCCCAGCATTTT.